Sequencing of this T cell receptor beta chain was carried out in a study of T cell responses to AZD1222 COVID-19 vaccine. Findings of the study overall: The donor group comprised mostly white British people and more females; the analysis possibly underestimated clonal diversity.

Germline CDR1 MNHEY, CDR2 SMNVEV (reference sequence). The CDR3 contains 12 residues. Trimming stripped 3 bases from V and 9 bases from J, with 9 bases between. Pooled together were second doses at about 4 or about 12 weeks. Sequencing used immunoSEQ multiplex PCR; TCRdb keeps in-frame clones, though not all of them. The data show tens of thousands of clones, over 75% seen once. As to this clone: The antigen remains unidentified.

The receptor was isolated from an adult who received the AZD1222 COVID-19 vaccine. The sequencing here drew on peripheral blood, taken 28 days after the second AZD1222 dose. The rearrangement joins TRBV27 to TRBJ2-1; D is unresolved. The CDR3 sequence is CASSFVWSEQFF. The CDR3 DNA follows: TGTGCCAGCAGTTTTGTATGGAGTGAGCAGTTCTTC.